What follows are 14 T cell receptor beta chains derived from one specimen sequenced in a study of blood T cell repertoires in COVID-19. Measured with immunoSEQ multiplex PCR; TCRdb has only the in-frame clones, and not every one. The sample gives around 250,000 clones, about four fifths of which show up once; approximately 5.3% is in the top ten. The sample consisted of peripheral blood. These receptors originate from an older man with acute or convalescent COVID-19.

DNA of the CDR3: TGTGCCAGCAGCCAAACTAGCGGTGGAACTACGCAGTATTTT. This gives the protein CASSQTSGGTTQYF. The rearrangement joins TRBV14 to TRBJ2-3; 8 positions match TRBD2. Germline assignment: CDR1 SGHDN and CDR2 FVKESK. Trimming took 2 bases from V and 8 from J; bases not matched to a gene: 6. This CDR3 has 14 residues.

This chain joins TRBV20-1 and TRBJ2-1; D is possibly TRBD2 (5 bases). The length of the CDR3 is 11 residues. Per germline, CDR1 DFQATT and CDR2 SNEGSKA (reference sequence). V lost 1 base and J lost 8, with 6 bases in between. CDR3 in amino acids: CSARVRDEQFF. The CDR3 coding sequence is TGCAGTGCTAGAGTGCGGGATGAGCAGTTCTTC.

The chain is built from TRBV2 and TRBJ1-4; 10 positions agree with TRBD1. This CDR3 region has 14 residues. Germline V gene sequence: CDR1 SNHLY, CDR2 FYNNEI. V shed 2 bases, J shed 13 bases, and the junction held 7 bases outside the gene matches. The CDR3: CASSERDRGLGLFF. DNA of the CDR3: TGTGCCAGCAGTGAACGGGACAGGGGCCTAGGACTGTTTTTT.

This clone was counted a few times. The V call is TRBV3-1 (or the pseudogene TRBV3-2), the J call TRBJ2-1; 9 bases align to TRBD1. Germline values: CDR1 LGHDT, CDR2 YNNKEL (reference sequence). With 3 bases clipped from V and 1 base from J, the junction kept 4 bases outside the gene matches. This CDR3 region has 16 residues. CDR3 residues: CASSHSGTGSYNEQFF. CDR3 coding DNA: TGTGCCAGCAGCCACTCCGGGACAGGGTCCTACAATGAGCAGTTCTTC.

This clone showed up just once. This chain joins TRBV18 and TRBJ2-1; TRBD2 matches at 13 bases. V lost 0 bases to trimming and J lost 5 bases; unmatched junction nucleotides: 4. The CDR3 sequence is 17 residues long. Per the germline V gene, CDR1 is KGHSH and CDR2 is LQKENI. Written as DNA, the CDR3 is TGTGCCAGCTCACCACCAACTAGCGGGAGGGCTAACAATGAGCAGTTCTTC. Translation: CASSPPTSGRANNEQFF.

The chain couples TRBV3-1 (or the pseudogene TRBV3-2) to TRBJ2-7, with 9 bases aligning to TRBD2. Looked up from germline, CDR1 is LGHDT and CDR2 is YNNKEL (reference sequence). With V trimmed by 1 base and J by 4 bases, 14 bases remained unmatched. The CDR3 is made up of 18 amino acids. The CDR3 DNA reads as TGTGCCAGCAGCCAAGGGGATAGCGGGGGCCCCGGAGGGTACGAGCAGTACTTC. This encodes CASSQGDSGGPGGYEQYF.

This clone showed up just once. The rearrangement joins TRBV3-1 (or the pseudogene TRBV3-2) to TRBJ2-1; 12 positions match TRBD2. The CDR3 spans 15 residues. The J segment lost 5 bases and the V segment lost 1 base, leaving 0 bases of the junction unmatched. The germline V gene has CDR1 LGHDT and CDR2 YNNKEL (reference sequence). CDR3 DNA: TGTGCCAGCAGCCAAGGGACTAGCGGGGACAATGAGCAGTTCTTC. As protein: CASSQGTSGDNEQFF.

This rearrangement joins TRBV6-5 to TRBJ2-2; 8 positions agree with TRBD1. The CDR3 is 16 amino acids. V lost 1 base and J lost 1; bases outside the gene matches: 2. Germline V gives CDR1 MNHEY, CDR2 SVGAGI. CDR3 in amino acids: CASSYFGTGNTGELFF. The DNA for the CDR3 is TGTGCCAGCAGTTACTTTGGGACAGGGAACACCGGGGAGCTGTTTTTT.

The chain combines TRBV30 with TRBJ2-7, with TRBD2 matching 10 bases. V gave up 4 bases and J gave up 6 bases; unmatched junction bases: 9. The germline V gene encodes CDR1 GTSNPN and CDR2 SVGIG (reference sequence). This CDR3 is built from 14 residues. The CDR3 sequence is CAWKGAGGPGEQYF. DNA of the CDR3: TGTGCCTGGAAAGGAGCGGGAGGGCCTGGCGAGCAGTACTTC.

The chain carries TRBV30 and TRBJ2-2; D perhaps matches TRBD2 (6 bases). CDR1 GTSNPN and CDR2 SVGIG come from the germline V gene (reference sequence). V gave up 1 base and J gave up 1 base, with 13 bases separating them. This CDR3 spans 16 amino acids. CDR3 amino acids: CAWSGPPGGNTGELFF. Written as DNA, the CDR3 is TGTGCCTGGAGTGGACCCCCCGGGGGGAACACCGGGGAGCTGTTTTTT.

The table lists this clone with many counts. The identical CDR3 is also encoded by other nucleotide sequences in the sample. V is TRBV3-1 (or the pseudogene TRBV3-2) and J is TRBJ1-1; D ambiguous. Deletions cut 2 bases from V and 2 bases from J, with 9 bases between. This CDR3 region has 14 residues. The germline V gene encodes CDR1 LGHDT and CDR2 YNNKEL (reference sequence). The CDR3 nucleotides read TGTGCCAGCAGCCAAAGACAAGCCAACACTGAAGCTTTCTTT. This encodes CASSQRQANTEAFF.

The rearrangement uses TRBV18 and TRBJ1-1; a weak D match, TRBD1 (5 bases). Per the germline V gene, CDR1 is KGHSH and CDR2 is LQKENI. The CDR3 length is 16 residues. With 6 bases removed from V and 1 base from J, the gap between germline ends came to 18 bases. The CDR3 region has the DNA TGTGCCAGCTCCTCTCCGGGCAGGGCAAGGAACACTGAAGCTTTCTTT. Encoded protein: CASSSPGRARNTEAFF.

This chain connects TRBV6-5 to TRBJ1-2, with D unresolved. V was clipped by 6 bases and J by 8 bases, with 25 bases between them. In germline, CDR1 is MNHEY, CDR2 SVGAGI. This CDR3 contains 16 residues. CDR3 residues: CASSYGVTGGSEGYTF. CDR3 coding DNA: TGTGCCAGCAGCTACGGGGTCACGGGCGGGTCTGAGGGCTACACCTTC.

The V call is TRBV27, the J call TRBJ2-1, with 8 nucleotides matching TRBD2. In germline, CDR1 is MNHEY, CDR2 SMNVEV (reference sequence). Trimming took 5 bases from V and 8 from J; bases not matched to a gene: 8. This CDR3 contains 14 residues. This CDR3 reads CASSLAGRSDEQFF. CDR3 nucleotide sequence: TGTGCCAGCAGTCTAGCGGGTAGGAGCGATGAGCAGTTCTTC.